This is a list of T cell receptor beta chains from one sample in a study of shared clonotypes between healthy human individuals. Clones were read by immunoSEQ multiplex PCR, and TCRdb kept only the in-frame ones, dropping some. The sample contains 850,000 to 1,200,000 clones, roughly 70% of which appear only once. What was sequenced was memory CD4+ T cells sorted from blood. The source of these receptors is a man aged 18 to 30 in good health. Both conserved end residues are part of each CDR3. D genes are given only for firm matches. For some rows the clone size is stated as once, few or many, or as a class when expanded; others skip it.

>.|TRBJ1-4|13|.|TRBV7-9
TGTGCCAGCAGCTTAGGAGGGAATGAAAAACTGTTTTTT
CASSLGGNEKLFF
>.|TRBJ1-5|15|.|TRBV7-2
TGTGCCAGCAGCCCCGACTTCCTGGCTTATCAGCCCCAGCATTTT
CASSPDFLAYQPQHF
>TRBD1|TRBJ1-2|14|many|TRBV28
TGTGCCAGCAGTTTAACAGGGGAAGACTATGGCTACACCTTC
CASSLTGEDYGYTF
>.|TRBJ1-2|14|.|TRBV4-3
TGCGCCAGCAGCCAAGACCCCTTAACCTATGGCTACACCTTC
CASSQDPLTYGYTF
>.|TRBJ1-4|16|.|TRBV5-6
TGTGCCAGCAGCTGGGGTAATGACAGAGCAAATGAAAAACTGTTTTTT
CASSWGNDRANEKLFF
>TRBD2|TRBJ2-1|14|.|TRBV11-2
TGTGCCAGCACCTATAGCGGGTTGTACAATGAGCAGTTCTTC
CASTYSGLYNEQFF
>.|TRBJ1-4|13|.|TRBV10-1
TGCGCCAGCAGTGAGCGGGAGGGTGAAAAACTGTTTTTT
CASSEREGEKLFF
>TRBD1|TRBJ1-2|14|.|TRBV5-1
TGCGCCAGCAGCTCGACAGGGTCGAGTGGTGGCTACACCTTC
CASSSTGSSGGYTF
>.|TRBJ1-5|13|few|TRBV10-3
TGTGCCATCAGTGAGTCTAGGGATCAGCCCCAGCATTTT
CAISESRDQPQHF
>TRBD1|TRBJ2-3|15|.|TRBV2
TGTGCCAGCAGTGAGACAGGGGCTTTGACAGATACGCAGTATTTT
CASSETGALTDTQYF
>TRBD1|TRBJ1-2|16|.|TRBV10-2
TGCGCCAGCAGTGAGCGGACAGGGTTAACAGAAAATGGCTACACCTTC
CASSERTGLTENGYTF
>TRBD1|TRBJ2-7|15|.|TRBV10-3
TGTGCCATCAGACGGACAGGGGGGGGTTCCTACGAGCAGTACTTC
CAIRRTGGGSYEQYF
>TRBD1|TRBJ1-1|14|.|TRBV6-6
TGTGCCAGCAGTCAGGACAGGGGGAACACTGAAGCTTTCTTT
CASSQDRGNTEAFF
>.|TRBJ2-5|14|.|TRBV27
TGTGCCAGCAGTTTAACCGGCCCCCAAGGGACCCAGTACTTC
CASSLTGPQGTQYF
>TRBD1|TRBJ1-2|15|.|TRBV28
TGTGCCAGCAGTTTTGGCAGGGGGCAGAACTATGGCTACACCTTC
CASSFGRGQNYGYTF
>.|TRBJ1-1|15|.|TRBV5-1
TGCGCCAGCAGCTTGGGTATGGGGGGATGGTCTGAGGCTTTCTTT
CASSLGMGGWSEAFF
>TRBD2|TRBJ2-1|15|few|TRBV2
TGTGCCAGCAGTACCGGGACTAGCGGAGGCAATGAGCAGTTCTTC
CASSTGTSGGNEQFF
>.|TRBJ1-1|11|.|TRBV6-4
TGTGCCAGCACCACGGGGACTGAAGCTTTCTTT
CASTTGTEAFF
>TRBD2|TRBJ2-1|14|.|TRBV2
TGTGCCAGCGTCCGGACTAGCGCCTACAATGAGCAGTTCTTC
CASVRTSAYNEQFF
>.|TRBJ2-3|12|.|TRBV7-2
TGTGCCAGCAATTCTTTTACAGATACGCAGTATTTT
CASNSFTDTQYF
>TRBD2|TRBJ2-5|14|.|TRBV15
TGTGCCACCGTCAAGCGGGGGTCTCAAGAGACCCAGTACTTC
CATVKRGSQETQYF
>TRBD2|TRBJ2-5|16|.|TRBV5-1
TGCGCCAGCAGCCCAGGGACTAGCGGGGTTTCAGAGACCCAGTACTTC
CASSPGTSGVSETQYF
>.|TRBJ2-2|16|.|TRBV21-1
TGTGCCAGTCAGCAAAGGAGGTACGCGAACACCGGGGAGCTGTTTTTT
CASQQRRYANTGELFF
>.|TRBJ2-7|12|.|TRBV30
TGTGCCTGGAGTGTACGGAGGTGGGAGCAGTACTTC
CAWSVRRWEQYF
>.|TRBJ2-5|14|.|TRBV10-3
TGTGCCATCAGTGAGGTAGATAGCCAAGAGACCCAGTACTTC
CAISEVDSQETQYF
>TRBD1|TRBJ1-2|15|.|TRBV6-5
TGTGCCAGCAGTTCCCCCGCGACAGGGAACTATGGCTACACCTTC
CASSSPATGNYGYTF
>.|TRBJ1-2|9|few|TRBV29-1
TGCAGCGTTGATTATGGCTACACCTTC
CSVDYGYTF
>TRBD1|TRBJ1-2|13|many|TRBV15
TGTGCCACAGGGTTGGACAGGGCAGATGGCTACACCTTC
CATGLDRADGYTF
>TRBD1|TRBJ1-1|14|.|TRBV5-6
TGTGCCAGCAGCTTTGCAGGGGGGAACACTGAAGCTTTCTTT
CASSFAGGNTEAFF
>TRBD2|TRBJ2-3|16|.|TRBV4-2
TGTGCCAGCAGCCAAGAGGGGACTACTAGCACAGATACGCAGTATTTT
CASSQEGTTSTDTQYF
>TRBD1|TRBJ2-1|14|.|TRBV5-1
TGCGCCAGCAGCTTGCCCGGACAGGGCAATGAGCAGTTCTTC
CASSLPGQGNEQFF
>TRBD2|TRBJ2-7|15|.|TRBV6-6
TGTGCCAGCAGCCGCGGGAGGGATCCGTCCTACGAGCAGTACTTC
CASSRGRDPSYEQYF
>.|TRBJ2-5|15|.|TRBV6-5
TGTGCCAGCAGTTACTCCCAGGGGCGGCGAGAGACCCAGTACTTC
CASSYSQGRRETQYF
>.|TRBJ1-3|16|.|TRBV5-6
TGTGCCAGCAGCTTGGGCCAGAGCCTCTCTGGAAACACCATATATTTT
CASSLGQSLSGNTIYF
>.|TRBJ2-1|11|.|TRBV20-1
TGCAGTGCTGGAGAAGAGATGGAGCAGTTCTTC
CSAGEEMEQFF
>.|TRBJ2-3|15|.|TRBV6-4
TGTGCCAGCAGCCTCCGAGCTAGGGCCACAGATACGCAGTATTTT
CASSLRARATDTQYF
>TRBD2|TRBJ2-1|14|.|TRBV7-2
TGTGCCAGCAGCTTACGGGCTAGCGGCAATGAGCAGTTCTTC
CASSLRASGNEQFF
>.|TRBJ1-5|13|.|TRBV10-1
TGCGCCAGCAGTCCAGGGTTGGATCAGCCCCAGCATTTT
CASSPGLDQPQHF
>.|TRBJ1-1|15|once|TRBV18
TGTGCCAGCTCACCATTGTCAGAGATGAACACTGAAGCTTTCTTT
CASSPLSEMNTEAFF
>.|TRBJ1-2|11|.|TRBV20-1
TGCAGTGCTAGAGACCCACCCGGCTACACCTTC
CSARDPPGYTF
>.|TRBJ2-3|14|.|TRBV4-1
TGCGCCAGCAGCCCGACAGAGATCACAGATACGCAGTATTTT
CASSPTEITDTQYF
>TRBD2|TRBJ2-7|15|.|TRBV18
TGTGCCAGCTCAATATTAGCGGGAGAGTCCTACGAGCAGTACTTC
CASSILAGESYEQYF
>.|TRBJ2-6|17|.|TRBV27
TGTGCCAGCAGTTTATTCGGGTCCCGTGACGGGGCCAACGTCCTGACTTTC
CASSLFGSRDGANVLTF
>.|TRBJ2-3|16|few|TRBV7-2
TGTGCCAGCAGCTTAGTAGGTGGATCTAGCACAGATACGCAGTATTTT
CASSLVGGSSTDTQYF
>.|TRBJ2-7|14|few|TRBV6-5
TGTGCCAGCAGTTACCTGGCGCAAGCCTACGAGCAGTACTTC
CASSYLAQAYEQYF
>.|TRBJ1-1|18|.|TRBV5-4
TGTGCCAGCAGCTTGGGAGGTCAGGGGAACTTACGGAACACTGAAGCTTTCTTT
CASSLGGQGNLRNTEAFF
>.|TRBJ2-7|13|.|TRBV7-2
TGTGCCAGCAGCTTAAAGATCCTGTACGAGCAGTACTTC
CASSLKILYEQYF
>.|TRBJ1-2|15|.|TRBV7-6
TGTGCCAGCAGCTTAGATCCAGGGGCTAACTATGGCTACACCTTC
CASSLDPGANYGYTF
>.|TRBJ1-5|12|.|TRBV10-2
TGCGCCAGCAGTGCCCAGGGGCAGCCCCAGCATTTT
CASSAQGQPQHF
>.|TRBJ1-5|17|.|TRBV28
TGTGCCAGCAGTCCAGCGGGTGCAGGGAGGGGGTATCAGCCCCAGCATTTT
CASSPAGAGRGYQPQHF
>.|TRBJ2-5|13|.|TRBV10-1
TGCGCCAGCAGTGAGTCGGTACTCGCAGGGCCGAACTTC
CASSESVLAGPNF
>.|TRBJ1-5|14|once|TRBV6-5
TGTGCCAGCAGTTTAGGGGCGGGCAATCAGCCCCAGCATTTT
CASSLGAGNQPQHF
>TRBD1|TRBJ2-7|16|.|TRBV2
TGTGCCAGCAGTCGAACTGACAGGGGGCGCATCCACGAGCAGTACTTC
CASSRTDRGRIHEQYF
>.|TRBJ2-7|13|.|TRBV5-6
TGTGCCAGCAGCTTGGGGAACCCCTACGAGCAGTACTTC
CASSLGNPYEQYF